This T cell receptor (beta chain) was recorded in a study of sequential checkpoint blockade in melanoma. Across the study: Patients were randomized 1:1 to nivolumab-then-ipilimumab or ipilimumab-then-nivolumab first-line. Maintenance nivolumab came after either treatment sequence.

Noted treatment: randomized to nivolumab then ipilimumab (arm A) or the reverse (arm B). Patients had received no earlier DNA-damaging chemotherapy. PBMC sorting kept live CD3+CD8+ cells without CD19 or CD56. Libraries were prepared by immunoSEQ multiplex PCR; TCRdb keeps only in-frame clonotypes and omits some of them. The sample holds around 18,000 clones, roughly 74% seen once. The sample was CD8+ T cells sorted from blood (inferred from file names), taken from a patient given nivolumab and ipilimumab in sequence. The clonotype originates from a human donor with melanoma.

In DNA, the CDR3 is TGTGCCAGCAGTCAGGGACAGTGGCCCTACGAGCAGTACTTC. It translates to CASSQGQWPYEQYF. V is TRBV6-1 and J is TRBJ2-5, with 7 bases that match TRBD1. The J call could be wrong; TRBJ2-7 is a better fit for the DNA end. This CDR3 is 14 amino acids long. From germline, CDR1 is MNHNS and CDR2 SASEGT.